The clone carrying this T cell receptor beta chain has more than one count but fewer than ten. As yet, its antigen is unknown. These data belong to a study of beta chain features in type 1 diabetes. Donors underwent one heparinised blood draw, 90 to 150 mL on average. Germline CDR1 reads MNHNS; CDR2 reads SASEGT. Deletions cut 6 bases from V and 3 bases from J, with 14 bases between. The CDR3 covers 14 residues. Overall study results and limits: Overrepresentation of cells with high TCR expression could result from cDNA sequencing. Patients and controls would share equally any PCR tilt toward shorter templates. Patients showed naive, central memory and Treg TCRB repertoires that appeared more similar than those of healthy donors.

The study reverse transcribed the entire isolated RNA, so it sequenced expressed TCRB transcripts. Measured with immunoSEQ multiplex PCR; TCRdb has only the in-frame clones, and not every one. The sample has 400,000 to 550,000 clones, around 10% seen once; the top ten hold about 0.045%. This rearrangement joins TRBV6-1 to TRBJ1-2; D possibly corresponds to TRBD1 (5 bases). The source of this sequence is a woman aged 18-29 years in good health. Sample: naive CD4+ T cells from blood. CDR3 sequence reads: CASRKEGVYYGYTF. CDR3 sequence (DNA): TGTGCCAGCAGGAAGGAAGGGGTTTACTATGGCTACACCTTC.